The 18 T cell receptor beta chains below come from one sample, sequenced in a study of CXCR3-negative and CXCR3-positive naive CD8 T cells (dated by TCRdb to the late 2010s). Sequencing was performed on a NextSeq 550. The Human TCR Profiling Kit (MiLaboratory) was used to make UMI-labeled 5' RACE TRB cDNA libraries. TCRdb reprocessed the reads and provides one entry for every CDR3 protein sequence; no DNA is given. This sample's clone table shows roughly 100,000 distinct CDR3 sequences. 1.1% of the sample lies in the top ten. The sample consisted of naive CXCR3- CD8+ T cells from blood. The label giving this sample's cell subset or site can be read as: CD45RO-CCR7+CD27+CD95- naive CD8+ T cells lacking CXCR3 (TNR3-). These receptors all come from a human donor in good health. Some clones in this sample may be carry-over from other donors' samples.

The V gene is TRBV7-8, the J gene TRBJ1-1. There are 14 residues in the CDR3. Germline V CDR1 and CDR2: SGHVS, FQNEAQ. CDR3 amino acids: CASSHGDTNTEAFF.

V and J are TRBV7-9 and TRBJ2-7; TCRdb calls TRBD1, which cannot be checked without DNA. The length of the CDR3 is 12 residues. Looked up from germline, CDR1 is SEHNR and CDR2 is FQNEAQ (reference sequence). CDR3 sequence reads: CASSTQGNEQYF. Full variable domain (remainder filled in from reference TRBV7-9 and TRBJ2-7): DTGVSQNPRHKITKRGQNVTFRCDPISEHNRLYWYRQTLGQGPEFLTYFQNEAQLEKSRLLSDRFSAERPKGSFSTLEIQRTEQGDSAMYLCASSTQGNEQYFGPGTRLTVT.

The chain joins TRBV12-3 or TRBV12-4 to TRBJ1-6; TCRdb outputs TRBD1, but without DNA this stays unchecked. This CDR3 has 17 amino acids. The CDR3 is CASSFTGEILDNSPLHF.

The chain employs TRBV20-1 and TRBJ2-2; TCRdb's D gene call, TRBD1, goes unchecked for lack of DNA. The germline V gene encodes CDR1 DFQATT and CDR2 SNEGSKA (reference sequence). This CDR3 is built from 18 residues. CDR3 in amino acids: CSARDLLAGDYSTGELFF.

The J gene is TRBJ2-7, the V gene TRBV29-1; lacking DNA, the TRBD1 call made by TCRdb goes unchecked. Looked up from germline, CDR1 is SQVTM and CDR2 is ANQGSEA. The CDR3 is 12 residues long. The CDR3 loop is CSAVNGAGEQYF.

The chain recombines TRBV7-9 with TRBJ1-2. The CDR3 runs 16 residues. The germline V gene has CDR1 SEHNR and CDR2 FQNEAQ (reference sequence). CDR3 amino acids: CASSPIPVLVHYGYTF.

V is TRBV29-1 and J is TRBJ2-1. Germline V gene sequence: CDR1 SQVTM, CDR2 ANQGSEA. The CDR3 covers 13 residues. CDR3: CSATNDNYNEKFF.

The chain carries TRBV29-1 and TRBJ2-4; TCRdb's D call of TRBD1 is untestable without DNA. Germline V lookup: CDR1 SQVTM, CDR2 ANQGSEA. The CDR3 totals 13 residues. CDR3 region: CSVGGTGLNIQYF.

The V call is TRBV28, the J call TRBJ2-1; checking the TCRdb D call of TRBD2 is not possible without DNA. Looked up from germline, CDR1 is MDHEN and CDR2 is SYDVKM. The CDR3 is made up of 17 amino acids. CDR3 loop: CASSTRLAGEVYNEQFF.

The chain carries TRBV7-6 and TRBJ2-3; the TCRdb D gene call, TRBD2, has no DNA to confirm it. CDR3 size: 16 residues. Per the germline V gene, CDR1 is SGHVS and CDR2 is FNYEAQ. CDR3: CASSKLAGGLTDTQYF. Complete variable domain (other parts from reference TRBV7-6 and TRBJ2-3): GAGVSQSPRYKVTKRGQDVALRCDPISGHVSLYWYRQALGQGPEFLTYFNYEAQQDKSGLPNDRFSAERPEGSISTLTIQRTEQRDSAMYRCASSKLAGGLTDTQYFGPGTRLTVL.

The V call is TRBV6-2 or TRBV6-3, the J call TRBJ2-3; without DNA, the TCRdb call of TRBD2 cannot be checked. The CDR3 is 14 residues long. Germline CDR1 MNHEY, CDR2 SVGEGT. The CDR3 region is CASSSTRTTDTQYF.

The chain links TRBV28 to TRBJ2-1; TCRdb selects TRBD1, and the lack of DNA leaves this call unchecked. This CDR3 region has 16 residues. Germline CDR1 reads MDHEN; CDR2 reads SYDVKM. The CDR3 sequence: CASSLPRDTSGTEQFF.

V is TRBV29-1 and J is TRBJ2-2; TCRdb designates TRBD2, a call that cannot be tested without DNA. This CDR3 spans 14 amino acids. Germline-derived CDR1 and CDR2 are SQVTM and ANQGSEA. The CDR3 region is CSVGGLAGTGELFF.

The chain carries TRBV29-1 and TRBJ2-1; TCRdb names TRBD2, which stays unverified in the absence of DNA. Germline lookup yields CDR1 SQVTM and CDR2 ANQGSEA. This CDR3 contains 15 residues. CDR3 in amino acids: CSVEDAAGQGDEQFF.

The chain couples TRBV7-9 to TRBJ1-3. The germline V gene encodes CDR1 SEHNR and CDR2 FQNEAQ (reference sequence). The CDR3 consists of 15 residues. CDR3 residues: CASSTWTDSGNTIYF.

V gene TRBV11-3 combines with J gene TRBJ2-3. Germline-derived CDR1 and CDR2 are SGHNT and YENEEA. The CDR3 has 13 amino acids. CDR3 in amino acids: CASSSDHSDTQYF.

This chain links TRBV5-1 with TRBJ2-1; the D gene TCRdb calls, TRBD2, cannot be checked with no DNA. There are 15 residues in the CDR3. CDR1 is SGHRS, CDR2 YFSETQ, per germline. The CDR3 loop reads CASSFVAGGEDEQFF.

The V gene is TRBV5-5, the J gene TRBJ2-7; TCRdb indicates TRBD1, and absent DNA this call remains unverified. The germline gives CDR1 SGHKS, CDR2 YYEKEE (reference sequence). This CDR3 comprises 15 residues. This CDR3 is CASSLGTGGGYEQYF.